This T cell receptor beta chain originates from a study of blood T cell repertoires in COVID-19. Study-wide background: Researchers got acute and convalescent COVID-19 samples from the United States, Italy and Spain.

This CDR3 spans 15 amino acids. Germline CDR1 is WNHNN and CDR2 is SYGVQD (reference sequence). The junction had 9 bases not matched to a gene; V was cut back by 3 bases and J by 5 bases. Clones were read by immunoSEQ multiplex PCR, and TCRdb kept only the in-frame ones, dropping some. The table includes around 190,000 clones, approximately 80% detected once. Sequenced: PBMCs or T cells enriched from blood (not recorded which). The chain recombines TRBV10-1 with TRBJ2-7; 8 bases agree with TRBD1. This receptor was obtained from a man between 40 and 49 years old who had recovered from COVID-19. CDR3 sequence: CASSDKTGDSDEQYF. DNA for the CDR3: TGCGCCAGCAGTGATAAGACAGGGGATAGCGACGAGCAGTACTTC.